This TCR beta chain was sequenced during a study of blood T cell repertoires in COVID-19 (TCRdb year 2020). Describing the broader study: Samples from collaborators originated in the United States, Italy and Spain and spanned both the acute and convalescent phases of COVID-19. A freely available public database, intended as a resource for researchers studying the immune response to SARS-CoV-2, is where the repertoires were released. Where HLA class I and class II types were available, the types were taken from metadata supplied by the sample provider, not from assay-based typing. The dataset comprised deeply sampled blood TCRbeta repertoires from subjects exposed to, actively infected with, or recovered from COVID-19. Samples were obtained from the ongoing ImmuneRACE study (first 160 participants) and from 1,200 or so subjects provided by 6 global collaborators. The sample metadata nearly always contained a de-identified subject ID, COVID-19 status, age in years and sex. The material from the prospective study consisted of cDNA or gDNA derived from T cells, B-cell-depleted T cells, or PBMCs. What the authors observed across the whole study: Clinical and demographic metadata were provided uncurated, with the amount varying by source and participant.

V loses 3 bases, J loses 10 bases, and the germline ends lie 9 bases apart. Based on the germline V gene, the CDR1 and CDR2 sequences are SQVTM and ANQGSEA. The CDR3 goes from the cysteine to the phenylalanine over 10 residues. Just the 30-base CDR3 DNA is kept, in frame starting at base 1. One collaborating source in Seattle enrolled patients while the patients were actively infected and followed the patients over time throughout the course of disease. The collaborating institutions used their own protocols to collect whole blood in K2EDTA tubes. For TCRbeta analysis, collaborator samples were shipped as frozen whole blood, as isolated PBMCs, or as DNA extracted from either sample type. The immunoSEQ Assay, a bias-controlled multiplex PCR, was used to amplify TCRbeta CDR3 regions from genomic DNA. From the authors' description of their analysis: The number of nucleated cells in each sample was estimated from the amplification of reference gene primers within the assay. To quantify the absolute abundance of each unique TCRbeta CDR3 rearrangement, sequence reads were collapsed and filtered. For each sample, productive Simpson clonality was calculated as the square root of Simpson's diversity index across productive rearrangements. Imported from immuneACCESS, the table was reduced by TCRdb to in-frame sequences with V and J called. These copies leave out some clones; in studies compared against another copy, an unresolved V gene accounts for under half, and the cause of the remainder is not known. The V and J calls and clone size come from that table; D and trimming were worked out from the DNA. This sample lists around 76,000 clones; roughly 84% were detected once. The top ten constitute 6.5% to 7.5% of the sample.

This clone was counted a single time. Its antigen is currently not known. No clone much larger than this one lies a single base away; base qualities are absent. The sample was peripheral blood. The sequence derives from a man aged 30 to 45 with COVID-19, enrolled during active disease. The sequence is built from TRBV29-1 and TRBJ1-1; the D gene identity is not certain. The sequenced DNA: TGCAGCGTTGATGGTGGAGCAGCTTTCTTT. This encodes CSVDGGAAFF.